The 9 T cell receptor beta chains below come from one sample, sequenced in a study of blood T cells in healthy people across ages (dated by TCRdb to about 2015). Preparation of the library involved 5' RACE. Data came from an Illumina HiSeq 2500. A second PCR of roughly 7 to 12 cycles was performed with a sample-barcoded 5' primer and a J-beta primer mix. The raw public reads went through TCRdb reprocessing: fastp at Q25, MiXCR clone calling, in-frame beta chains kept. Each entry is one CDR3 protein sequence, shown with its most common DNA and genes. The sample table contains 550,000 to 750,000 distinct CDR3 sequences; only one count was recorded for roughly 21% of them. Of the sample, 3.6% falls within the top ten clones. The specimen was blood. The receptors derive from a man in his 70s in good health.

This clonotype was counted at least ten times. At one end the junction does not follow the germline gene, possibly because of a read error. The rearrangement joins TRBV7-7 to TRBJ2-1; D ambiguous. The germline gives CDR1 SSHAT, CDR2 FNYEAQ (reference sequence). The length of the CDR3 is 14 residues. CDR3 in DNA: TGTGCTAGCAGCCCGCTGTCCTCCTACAATGAGCAGTTCTTC. The encoded protein is CASSPLSSYNEQFF. Based on the CDR3 plus reference TRBV7-7 and TRBJ2-1, the full variable domain is GAGVSQSPRYKVTKRGQDVTLRCDPISSHATLYWYQQALGQGPEFLTYFNYEAQPDKSGLPSDRFSAERPEGSISTLTIQRTEQRDSAMYRCASSPLSSYNEQFFGPGTRLTVL.

Only a few counts were recorded for this clonotype. The CDR3 region is CASSWGTGGRGLSYEQYF. For the CDR3, the DNA is TGTGCCAGCAGCTGGGGGACTGGCGGGAGGGGTCTCTCCTACGAGCAGTACTTC. The J gene is TRBJ2-7, the V gene TRBV7-2; 9 nucleotides match TRBD2. Per the germline V gene, CDR1 is SGHTA and CDR2 is FQGNSA. With 4 bases clipped from V and 0 bases from J, the junction kept 13 bases outside the gene matches. The CDR3 totals 18 residues.

In its sample, this clonotype was seen a few times. DNA of the CDR3: TGTGCCAGCAGCCATGGTCCCTCAGGGAACACTGAAGCTTTCTTT. This translates into CASSHGPSGNTEAFF. The V gene is TRBV6-1, the J gene TRBJ1-1; D remains ambiguous. This CDR3 region has 15 residues. V was shortened by 6 bases and J by 1 base, with 15 bases between the two germline ends. Germline V gene data show CDR1 as MNHNS and CDR2 as SASEGT.

This clonotype has just a few counts. This chain uses TRBV18 with TRBJ2-7, with a weak D call TRBD2 (5 bases). The CDR3 is 14 amino acids. V was pared by 8 bases and J by 6 bases, with 20 bases between. Per germline, CDR1 KGHSH and CDR2 LQKENI. The CDR3 coding sequence is TGTGCCAGCCGCGATACTTGGACTGACTGCGAGCAGTACTTC. This codes for CASRDTWTDCEQYF.

The V call is TRBV4-1, the J call TRBJ2-7; 7 bases align to TRBD2. The V gene end was trimmed by 0 bases and the J gene end by 2 bases; junction bases not matched to a gene: 10. Germline V gives CDR1 MGHRA, CDR2 YSYEKL. CDR3 length: 17 amino acids. The CDR3 spells CASSQDERGGRTYEQYF. As DNA, the CDR3 is TGCGCCAGCAGCCAAGATGAACGTGGCGGGAGAACCTACGAGCAGTACTTC.

The gene calls are TRBV12-5 and TRBJ1-2; possible D gene TRBD1, 6 bases. The V end was cut by 6 bases, the J end by 9 bases, with 11 bases between. The CDR3 is 11 amino acids. Germline loops: CDR1 LGHNT, CDR2 FRNRAP. The CDR3 bases are TGTGCTAGTGGCAACGGACAGAGCTACACCTTC. It translates to CASGNGQSYTF.

This clonotype showed up many times. The genes are TRBV7-2 and TRBJ2-5, with 8 bases matching TRBD2. The trim removed 5 bases at V and 5 bases at J, leaving 7 bases unmatched. The CDR3 is 14 residues long. From germline, CDR1 is SGHTA and CDR2 FQGNSA. The CDR3 DNA reads as TGTGCCAGCAGCCCAAGCGGGAGTTATGAGACCCAGTACTTC. It yields the protein CASSPSGSYETQYF. The variable domain in full, completed from reference TRBV7-2 and TRBJ2-5, reads GAGVSQSPSNKVTEKGKDVELRCDPISGHTALYWYRQSLGQGLEFLIYFQGNSAPDKSGLPSDRFSAERTGGSVSTLTIQRTQQEDSAVYLCASSPSGSYETQYFGPGTRLLVL.

This clonotype was counted between two and nine times. The chain links TRBV6-1 to TRBJ2-5; D not certain. This CDR3 comprises 14 residues. Between the trimmed V and J ends, which lost 6 bases and 5 bases, there was a span of 16 bases. Germline loops: CDR1 MNHNS, CDR2 SASEGT. The CDR3 coding sequence is TGTGCCAGCAGCCCCTATGCCCATCTGGAGACCCAGTACTTC. Its translation is CASSPYAHLETQYF.

A word on this clonotype: A read error may produce the germline difference seen at one junction end. This chain uses TRBV20-1 with TRBJ2-5, with 13 bases identical to TRBD2. This CDR3 has 14 residues. Germline CDR1 reads DFQATT; CDR2 reads SNEGSKA (reference sequence). CDR3 in amino acids: CSARDTTSGRSGDF. The CDR3 DNA reads as TGCAGTGCTAGAGATACGACTAGCGGGAGGTCAGGGGACTTC.